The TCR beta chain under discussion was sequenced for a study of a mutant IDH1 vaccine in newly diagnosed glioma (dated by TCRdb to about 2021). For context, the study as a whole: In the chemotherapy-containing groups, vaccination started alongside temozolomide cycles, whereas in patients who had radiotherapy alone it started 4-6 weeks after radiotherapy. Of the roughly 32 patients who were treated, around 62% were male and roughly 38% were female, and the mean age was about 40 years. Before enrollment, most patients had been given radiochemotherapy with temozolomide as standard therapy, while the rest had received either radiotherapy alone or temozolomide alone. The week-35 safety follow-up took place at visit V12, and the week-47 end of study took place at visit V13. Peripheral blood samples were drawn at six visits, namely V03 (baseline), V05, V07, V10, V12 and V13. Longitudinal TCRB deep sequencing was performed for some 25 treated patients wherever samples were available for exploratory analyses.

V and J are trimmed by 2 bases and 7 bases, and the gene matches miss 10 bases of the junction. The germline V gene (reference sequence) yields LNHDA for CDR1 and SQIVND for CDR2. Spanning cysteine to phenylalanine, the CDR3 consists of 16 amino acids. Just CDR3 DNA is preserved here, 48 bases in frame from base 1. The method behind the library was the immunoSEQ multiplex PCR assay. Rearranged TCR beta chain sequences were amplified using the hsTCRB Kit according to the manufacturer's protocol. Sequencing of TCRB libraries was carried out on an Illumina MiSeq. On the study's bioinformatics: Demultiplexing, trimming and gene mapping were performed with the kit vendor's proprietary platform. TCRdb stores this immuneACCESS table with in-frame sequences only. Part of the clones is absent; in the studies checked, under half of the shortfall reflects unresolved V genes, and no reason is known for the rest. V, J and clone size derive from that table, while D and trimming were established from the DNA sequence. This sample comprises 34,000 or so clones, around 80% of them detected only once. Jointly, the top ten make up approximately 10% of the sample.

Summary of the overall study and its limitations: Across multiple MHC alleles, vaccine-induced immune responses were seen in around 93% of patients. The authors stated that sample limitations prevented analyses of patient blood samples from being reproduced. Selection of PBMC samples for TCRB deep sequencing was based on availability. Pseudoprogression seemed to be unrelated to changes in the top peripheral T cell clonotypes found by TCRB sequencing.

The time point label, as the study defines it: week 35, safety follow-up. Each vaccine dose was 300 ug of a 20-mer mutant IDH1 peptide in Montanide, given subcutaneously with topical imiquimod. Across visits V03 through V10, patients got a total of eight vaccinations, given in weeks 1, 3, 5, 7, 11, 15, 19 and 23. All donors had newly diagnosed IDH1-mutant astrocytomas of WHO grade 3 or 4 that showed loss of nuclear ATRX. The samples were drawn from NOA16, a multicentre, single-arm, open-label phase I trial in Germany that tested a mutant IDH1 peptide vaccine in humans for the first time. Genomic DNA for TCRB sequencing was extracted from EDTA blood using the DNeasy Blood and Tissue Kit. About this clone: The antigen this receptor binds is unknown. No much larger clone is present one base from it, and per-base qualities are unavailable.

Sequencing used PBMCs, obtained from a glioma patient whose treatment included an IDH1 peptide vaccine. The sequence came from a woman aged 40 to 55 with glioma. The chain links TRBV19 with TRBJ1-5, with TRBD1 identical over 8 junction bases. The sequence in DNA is TGTGCCAGTAGTATACCGGAGACAGGGGTGAACCAGCCCCAGCATTTT. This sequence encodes CASSIPETGVNQPQHF.